This TCR beta chain was observed in a study of blood T cell repertoires in COVID-19. The study drew participants aged about 18 to 89 years from 20 to 30 US areas. Membership in each cohort depended on participant-reported clinical history. The CDR3 has 13 residues. The germline gives CDR1 KGHSH, CDR2 LQKENI. Deletions cut 3 bases from V and 6 bases from J, with 11 bases between. This table comes from immunoSEQ multiplex PCR, and its TCRdb copy is limited to in-frame clones, with some not included. Of 100,000 to 150,000 clones listed, approximately 79% are singletons. The chain links TRBV18 to TRBJ1-1; D gene ambiguous. The TCR comes from a middle-aged man with acute COVID-19. Sequencing was done on a sample of PBMCs or T cells enriched from blood (not recorded which). The chain's CDR3 is CASSPREGSEAFF. Written as DNA, the CDR3 is TGTGCCAGCTCACCTCGTGAGGGTTCTGAAGCTTTCTTT.